The TCR beta chain described here comes from a study of vaccination and CD4 T cells after COVID-19. In TCRdb, the PCR reads were re-called with MiXCR into one record per CDR3 protein. Of tens of thousands of distinct CDR3 sequences detected, around three fifths appear once; the ten largest clones hold about 1.1%. This clonotype appeared once. Germline V lookup: CDR1 MNHNS, CDR2 SASEGT. Trimming took 2 bases from V and 1 from J, leaving 9 bases between them. This CDR3 is 14 amino acids long. The specimen comprised CD4+ T cells from blood, sampled before SARS-CoV-2 vaccination. This rearrangement joins TRBV6-1 to TRBJ2-7; no definite D call. This sequence originates from a human donor who had recovered from COVID-19. The CDR3 region is CASSESHLSYEQYF. Written as DNA, the CDR3 is TGTGCCAGCAGTGAATCACACCTATCCTACGAGCAGTACTTC.